Given below is one TCR beta chain in context. Its specificity is unknown. TCRdb re-derived calls from the reads in MiXCR, one entry per CDR3 protein. The sample consists of a few hundred thousand distinct CDR3 sequences, over 7.5% of them appearing once. The data stem from a study of T cell repertoires in cytomegalovirus infection. Study background: Based on public TCR beta signatures, there were indications of CMV infection and of a matching HLA type. Study conclusions and caveats: HLA-C-restricted CMV clonotypes gave the most frequent clonotype in two of eight donors. The study identified carriers of CMV plus the relevant HLA from cumulative public TCR beta family frequency.

This CDR3 is 13 amino acids long. Trimming pared 8 bases from V and 3 bases from J, leaving 13 bases between. Germline CDR1 reads SGHVS; CDR2 reads FQNEAQ. This rearrangement joins TRBV7-8 to TRBJ1-1; D unresolved. This clonotype was obtained from a human donor in good health (CMV status not recorded). Some clones in this sample may be carry-over from other donors' samples. The specimen sequenced was PBMCs. The CDR3 coding sequence is TGTGCCAGCCGACCACGGGTGGACACTGAAGCTTTCTTT. As protein: CASRPRVDTEAFF. Drawing the rest from reference TRBV7-8 and TRBJ1-1, the complete variable domain is GAGVSQSPRYKVAKRGQDVALRCDPISGHVSLFWYQQALGQGPEFLTYFQNEAQLDKSGLPSDRFFAERPEGSVSTLKIQRTQQEDSAVYLCASRPRVDTEAFFGQGTRLTVV.